This is a list of T cell receptor beta chains from one sample in a study of T-cell reconstitution after alpha-beta-depleted transplantation in children. Each CDR3 protein is one row after TCRdb ran MiXCR on the PCR reads. The sample holds 90,000 to 150,000 distinct CDR3 sequences; more than 20% are singletons and the top ten take approximately 10%. This specimen consisted of PBMCs, mostly from graft donor cells, obtained 180 days after TCRalphabeta/CD19-depleted stem cell transplant. These TCRs come from a male patient aged 2 to 10 who had a stem cell transplant for chronic granulomatous disease, so the T cells may come from the graft donor. CDR3s include the opening cysteine and the closing phenylalanine or tryptophan. Fields, in order: J gene, clone size, D gene, V gene, CDR3 DNA, CDR3 protein. A D gene is named only where the DNA matches it firmly. Some rows have no size entry. The others give once, few or many, or a class for an expanded clone.

J: TRBJ2-2
size: many
D: TRBD2
V: TRBV9
DNA: TGTGCCAGCAGTCTCTCGGCGGGAGGAAACACCGGGGAGCTGTTTTTT
CDR3: CASSLSAGGNTGELFF

J: TRBJ1-5
size: many
D: TRBD1
V: TRBV20-1
DNA: TGCAGTGCCCCCCTTGAGACAGGGGGCACAACAAGCAATCAGCCCCAGCATTTT
CDR3: CSAPLETGGTTSNQPQHF

J: TRBJ1-1
size: NA
D: NA
V: TRBV5-8
DNA: TGTGCCAGCAGCTTTCGTATGGCGGGGGGCACTGAAGCTTTCTTT
CDR3: CASSFRMAGGTEAFF

J: TRBJ2-7
size: few
D: TRBD2
V: TRBV28
DNA: TGTGCCAGCAGTAAGACTAGCGGGAGGGCCCGTGGAGAGCAGTACTTC
CDR3: CASSKTSGRARGEQYF

J: TRBJ1-4
size: NA
D: NA
V: TRBV12-3/TRBV12-4
DNA: TGTGCCAGCCGATCCCAAGAAAAACTGTTTTTT
CDR3: CASRSQEKLFF

J: TRBJ2-2
size: few
D: NA
V: TRBV21-1
DNA: TGTGCCAGCAGCAATGGAGGGGACACCGGGGAGCTGTTTTTT
CDR3: CASSNGGDTGELFF

J: TRBJ2-1
size: few
D: NA
V: TRBV12-3/TRBV12-4
DNA: TGTGCCAGCAGTGGTTTCCTGGGGACCTACAATGAGCAGTTCTTC
CDR3: CASSGFLGTYNEQFF

J: TRBJ2-7
size: many
D: NA
V: TRBV9
DNA: TGTGCCAGCAGCTCCGGCTCCTACGAGCAGTACTTC
CDR3: CASSSGSYEQYF

J: TRBJ2-7
size: NA
D: NA
V: TRBV15
DNA: TGTGCCACCAGCACCAGGTTTGGCTACGAGCAGTACTTC
CDR3: CATSTRFGYEQYF

J: TRBJ2-3
size: NA
D: NA
V: TRBV7-2
DNA: TGTGCCAGCAGCCAAACCAGAGGGCGCGCAGATACGCAGTATTTT
CDR3: CASSQTRGRADTQYF

J: TRBJ2-1
size: few
D: TRBD2
V: TRBV12-3/TRBV12-4
DNA: TGTGCCAGCAGAGCAAGCGGGAGCTCCTACAATGAGCAGTTCTTC
CDR3: CASRASGSSYNEQFF

J: TRBJ1-5
size: few
D: NA
V: TRBV7-6
DNA: TGTGCCAGCAGCCCCATTCTGGGGAACAATCAGCCCCAGCATTTT
CDR3: CASSPILGNNQPQHF

J: TRBJ2-3
size: few
D: NA
V: TRBV7-2
DNA: TGTGCCAGCAGCGCGATGCAGGTGGGACACACAGATACGCAGTATTTT
CDR3: CASSAMQVGHTDTQYF

J: TRBJ2-1
size: many
D: NA
V: TRBV12-3/TRBV12-4
DNA: TGTGCCAGCAGCCCAAATCTAAATGAGCAGTTCTTC
CDR3: CASSPNLNEQFF

J: TRBJ1-1
size: NA
D: NA
V: TRBV20-1
DNA: TGCAGTGCTAGTCGGAGGGGCACTGAAGCTTTCTTT
CDR3: CSASRRGTEAFF

J: TRBJ1-2
size: many
D: TRBD1
V: TRBV5-1
DNA: TGCGCCAGCAGCAAAGGGACAGTTGGGGGCTATGGCTACACCTTC
CDR3: CASSKGTVGGYGYTF

J: TRBJ2-2
size: many
D: TRBD1
V: TRBV7-8
DNA: TGTGCCAGCCACGACAGGGGGTCGTGGTCGAACACCGGGGAGCTGTTTTTT
CDR3: CASHDRGSWSNTGELFF

J: TRBJ1-5
size: many
D: NA
V: TRBV29-1
DNA: TGCAGCGTCAGCGACGGCATTGACGGCAATCAGCCCCAGCATTTT
CDR3: CSVSDGIDGNQPQHF

J: TRBJ2-3
size: few
D: TRBD1
V: TRBV9
DNA: TGTGCCAGCACCAAACGGGACAGGGTCCCAGATACGCAGTATTTT
CDR3: CASTKRDRVPDTQYF

J: TRBJ2-7
size: few
D: TRBD2
V: TRBV10-2
DNA: TGCGCCAGCAGTGATGGTCTAGCGGGGAACTACGAGCAGTACTTC
CDR3: CASSDGLAGNYEQYF

J: TRBJ2-1
size: few
D: NA
V: TRBV11-3
DNA: TGTGCCAGCAGCCACGGGACAAACTACAATGAGCAGTTCTTC
CDR3: CASSHGTNYNEQFF

J: TRBJ2-5
size: many
D: NA
V: TRBV5-1
DNA: TGCGCCAGCAGCTTGGTTGGAGTTAACCAGTTATACCAAGAGACCCAGTACTTC
CDR3: CASSLVGVNQLYQETQYF

J: TRBJ2-3
size: few
D: NA
V: TRBV12-5
DNA: TGTGCTAGTGGCCCCCTGGGGGCAGATACGCAGTATTTT
CDR3: CASGPLGADTQYF

J: TRBJ2-3
size: NA
D: NA
V: TRBV12-3/TRBV12-4
DNA: TGTGCCAGCAGTCCCCTGGGGCACCCAAGGGGCACAGATACGCAGTATTTT
CDR3: CASSPLGHPRGTDTQYF

J: TRBJ2-7
size: NA
D: NA
V: TRBV6-2/TRBV6-3
DNA: TGTGCCAGCACGATCTTCCCGGGAGCCACCTACGAGCAGTACTTC
CDR3: CASTIFPGATYEQYF

J: TRBJ2-1
size: NA
D: NA
V: TRBV12-3/TRBV12-4
DNA: TGTGCCAGCAGTTCCTCGGGAAAGCGGGCCTACAATGAGCAGTTCTTC
CDR3: CASSSSGKRAYNEQFF

J: TRBJ2-1
size: many
D: NA
V: TRBV20-1
DNA: TGCAGTGCTAGAGATCGCACACGCTCCTACAATGAGCAGTTCTTC
CDR3: CSARDRTRSYNEQFF

J: TRBJ2-7
size: many
D: TRBD1
V: TRBV20-1
DNA: TGCAGTGCTAGGAAGACAGGGGGTTACGAGCAGTACTTC
CDR3: CSARKTGGYEQYF

J: TRBJ2-7
size: NA
D: TRBD2
V: TRBV24-1
DNA: TGTGCCACCAGTGATCGGACTAGCTCGTCGAGTCTGAACGAGCAGTACTTC
CDR3: CATSDRTSSSSLNEQYF

J: TRBJ2-3
size: NA
D: NA
V: TRBV5-6
DNA: TGTGCCATCAGTCAAGGGCTCCCCCGCACAGATACGCAGTATTTT
CDR3: CAISQGLPRTDTQYF

J: TRBJ2-3
size: few
D: NA
V: TRBV12-3/TRBV12-4
DNA: TGTGCCAGCAGCCCCTTGGGCGCGAGGGCAGATACGCAGTATTTT
CDR3: CASSPLGARADTQYF

J: TRBJ1-1
size: NA
D: NA
V: TRBV20-1
DNA: TGCAGTGCTAGAGATGGGGCCACTGAAGCTTTCTTT
CDR3: CSARDGATEAFF

J: TRBJ2-5
size: NA
D: TRBD1
V: TRBV20-1
DNA: TGCAGTGCTTGGGGGACAGCTTATCAAGAGACCCAGTACTTC
CDR3: CSAWGTAYQETQYF

J: TRBJ2-1
size: many
D: TRBD2
V: TRBV12-3/TRBV12-4
DNA: TGTGCCAGCAGTTCCGACCCCGAGCAGCGGGGGGACAATGAGCAGTTCTTC
CDR3: CASSSDPEQRGDNEQFF